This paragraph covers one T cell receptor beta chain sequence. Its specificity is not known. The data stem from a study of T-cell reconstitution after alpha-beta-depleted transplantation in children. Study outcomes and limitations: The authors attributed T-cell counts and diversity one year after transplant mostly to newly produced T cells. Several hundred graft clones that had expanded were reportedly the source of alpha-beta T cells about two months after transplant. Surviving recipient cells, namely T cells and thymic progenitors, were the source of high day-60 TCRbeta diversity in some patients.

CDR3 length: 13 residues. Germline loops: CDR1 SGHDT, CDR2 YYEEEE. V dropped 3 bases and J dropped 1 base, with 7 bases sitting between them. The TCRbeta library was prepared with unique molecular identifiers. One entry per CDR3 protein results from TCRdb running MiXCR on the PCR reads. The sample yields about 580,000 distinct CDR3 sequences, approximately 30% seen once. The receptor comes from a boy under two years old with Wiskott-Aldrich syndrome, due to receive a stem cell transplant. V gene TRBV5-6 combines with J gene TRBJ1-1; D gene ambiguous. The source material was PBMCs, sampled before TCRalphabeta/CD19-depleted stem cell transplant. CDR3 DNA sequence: TGTGCCAGCAGCTCGACATCGAACACTGAAGCTTTCTTT. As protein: CASSSTSNTEAFF.